This T cell receptor beta chain was sequenced for a study of blood T cell repertoires in COVID-19. Study-level background: PBMCs, B-cell-depleted T cells, or T cells provided the cDNA or gDNA that made up the material.

In the study's own analysis: The authors estimated nucleated cell counts from reference gene primer amplification. Assay used: immunoSEQ multiplex PCR; TCRdb lists only in-frame clones, some missing. V and J calls and clone size come straight from that table; D and trimming were deduced from the DNA. The sample shows roughly 140,000 clones, about 80% of them seen only once. Study members were between about 18 and 90 years old and lived in approximately 25 US regions. Recovered status in Cohort 3 required two negative PCRs, clearance, or symptom resolution. Germline V gives CDR1 SGHNT, CDR2 YYREEE (reference sequence). There are 16 residues in the CDR3. V shed 4 bases and J 4 bases; nucleotides not matched to a gene: 9.

The chain links TRBV5-4 to TRBJ2-2; 8 bases map to TRBD2. This receptor was taken from a man in his fifties or sixties who had recovered from COVID-19. The sample consisted of PBMCs or T cells enriched from blood (not recorded which). DNA of the CDR3: TGTGCCAGCAGCCCCCGGGAGGGCTCGGGCACCGGGGAGCTGTTTTTT. It is translated as CASSPREGSGTGELFF.